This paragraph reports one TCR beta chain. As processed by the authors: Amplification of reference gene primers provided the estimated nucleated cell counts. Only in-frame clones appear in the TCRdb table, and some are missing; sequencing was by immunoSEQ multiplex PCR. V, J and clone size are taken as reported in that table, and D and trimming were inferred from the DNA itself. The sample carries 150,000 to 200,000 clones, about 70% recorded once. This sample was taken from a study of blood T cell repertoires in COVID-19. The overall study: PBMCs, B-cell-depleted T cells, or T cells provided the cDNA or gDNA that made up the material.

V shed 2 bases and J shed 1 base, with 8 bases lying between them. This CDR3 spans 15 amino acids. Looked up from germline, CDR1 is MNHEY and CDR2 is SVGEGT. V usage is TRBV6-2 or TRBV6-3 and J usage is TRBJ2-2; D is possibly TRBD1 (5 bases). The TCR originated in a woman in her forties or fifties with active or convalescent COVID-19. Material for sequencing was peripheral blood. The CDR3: CASSYGAVNTGELFF. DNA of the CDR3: TGTGCCAGCAGTTACGGGGCGGTGAACACCGGGGAGCTGTTTTTT.